The T cell receptor (beta chain) described here comes from a study of cytotoxic CD8 clonotypes in ibrutinib-treated CLL. Libraries were prepared by immunoSEQ multiplex PCR; TCRdb keeps only in-frame clonotypes and omits some of them. The data hold just over 200,000 clones, with about 75% observed a single time. Points from the study as a whole: Sustained-remission patients were sampled at different times than progressing patients were. Circulating CD8+ T-cell counts were tracked by baseline clonality, which exceeded that of age-matched healthy donors.

Notes on this clone: The antigen is unknown.

The sequenced sample was PBMCs, obtained after 12 months of ibrutinib treatment. The TCR sequence derives from a human donor with chronic lymphocytic leukemia.

CDR3 in DNA: TGCGCCAGCAGCCCCGGACAGGGGGCTGTGAATTCACCCCTCCACTTT. It translates to CASSPGQGAVNSPLHF. The chain uses TRBV5-1 and TRBJ1-6; 11 bases line up with TRBD1. Germline lookup yields CDR1 SGHRS and CDR2 YFSETQ. This CDR3 contains 16 residues. V dropped 4 bases and J dropped 7; count of bases not matched to a gene: 7.